One T cell receptor (beta chain) is described in this entry. Its antigen remains unidentified. The input lacks base qualities; no much larger clone sits a single base away. This sample was included in a study of blood T cell repertoires in COVID-19 (dated by TCRdb to about 2020). Background on the whole study: Collaborator samples came from the United States, Italy and Spain and covered acute and convalescent phases of COVID-19. The repertoires were released in a freely available public database meant as a resource for research on the immune response to SARS-CoV-2. The samples were drawn from the first 160 participants of the ongoing ImmuneRACE study and from roughly 1,300 subjects provided by 6 global collaborators. The material from the prospective study consisted of cDNA or gDNA derived from T cells, B-cell-depleted T cells, or PBMCs. Where available, HLA class I and class II types were taken from metadata supplied by the sample provider and were not determined by assay-based typing. The sample metadata nearly always contained a de-identified subject ID, COVID-19 status, age in years and sex. Subjects who had been exposed to COVID-19, were actively infected with it, or had recovered from it provided the deeply sampled blood TCRbeta repertoires that made up the dataset. Points the paper makes about the study in general: Clinical and demographic metadata were provided uncurated, with the amount varying by source and participant.

Inclusive of the bounding cysteine and phenylalanine, the CDR3 is 16 residues long. CDR3 DNA only is kept here, 48 bases in frame from base 1. CDR1 MGHRA and CDR2 YSYEKL are derived from the germline V gene. Clipping removes 1 base from V and 3 bases from J, with 7 as the unmatched junction base count. TCRbeta CDR3 regions were amplified from genomic DNA using the immunoSEQ Assay, a bias-controlled multiplex PCR. The paper's data handling went like this. The number of nucleated cells in each sample was estimated by amplification of reference gene primers within the assay. Sequence reads were collapsed and filtered to measure the absolute abundance of every unique TCRbeta CDR3 rearrangement. For each sample, productive Simpson clonality was calculated as the square root of Simpson's diversity index over productive rearrangements. Held by TCRdb, this immuneACCESS table contains in-frame sequences only and omits some clones. Under half of the omission traces to an unresolved V gene where checked; the cause of the rest is unknown. For V, J and clone size, that table is used; D and trimming come from the DNA. The sample includes 40,000 to 55,000 clones, with about 89% observed a single time. Of the sample, 6.4% is held by the ten largest clones.

The collaborating institutions used their own protocols to collect whole blood in K2EDTA tubes. For TCRbeta analysis, collaborator samples were shipped as frozen whole blood, as isolated PBMCs, or as DNA extracted from either sample type. This sequence originates from a man in his sixties or seventies with active COVID-19. The sequence links TRBV4-1 to TRBJ2-5; the central 8 bases match TRBD2. Sequenced material: peripheral blood. The CDR3 reads CASSQGRFSGEETQYF. Here is the DNA: TGCGCCAGCAGCCAAGGGCGATTTAGCGGGGAAGAGACCCAGTACTTC.